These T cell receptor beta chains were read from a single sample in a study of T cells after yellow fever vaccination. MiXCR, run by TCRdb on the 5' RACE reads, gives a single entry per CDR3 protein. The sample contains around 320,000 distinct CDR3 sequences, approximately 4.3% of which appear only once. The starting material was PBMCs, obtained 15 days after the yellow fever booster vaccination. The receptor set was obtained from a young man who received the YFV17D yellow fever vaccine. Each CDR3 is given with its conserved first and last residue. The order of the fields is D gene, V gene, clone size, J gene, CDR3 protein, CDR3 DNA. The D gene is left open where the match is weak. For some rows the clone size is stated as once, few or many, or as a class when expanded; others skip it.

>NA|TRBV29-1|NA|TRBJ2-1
CSVRTTGSYNEQFF
TGCAGCGTCAGGACGACCGGCTCCTACAATGAGCAGTTCTTC
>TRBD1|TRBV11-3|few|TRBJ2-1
CASSLAGTVNNEQFF
TGTGCCAGCAGCTTAGCTGGGACAGTAAACAATGAGCAGTTCTTC
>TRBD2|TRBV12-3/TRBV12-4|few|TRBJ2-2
CASSPPGLVIWAGELFF
TGTGCCAGCAGCCCCCCGGGACTAGTAATTTGGGCCGGGGAGCTGTTTTTT
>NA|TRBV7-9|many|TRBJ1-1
CASSLGDLAEAFF
TGTGCCAGCAGCTTAGGGGATTTGGCTGAAGCTTTCTTT
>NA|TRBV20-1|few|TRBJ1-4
CSARKLGGGEKLFF
TGCAGTGCTAGGAAATTAGGAGGAGGTGAAAAACTGTTTTTT
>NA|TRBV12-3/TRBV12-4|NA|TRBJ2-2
CASSLRTLNTGELFF
TGTGCCAGCAGTTTAAGGACATTGAACACCGGGGAGCTGTTTTTT
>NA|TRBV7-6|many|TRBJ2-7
CASSLIPLEQYF
TGTGCCAGCAGCTTAATTCCTCTTGAGCAGTACTTC
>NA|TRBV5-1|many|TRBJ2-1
CARKQGSHNEQFF
TGCGCCAGGAAACAGGGCTCGCACAATGAGCAGTTCTTC
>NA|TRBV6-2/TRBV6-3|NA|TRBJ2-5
CASIGGERETQYF
TGTGCCAGCATAGGGGGAGAACGAGAGACCCAGTACTTC
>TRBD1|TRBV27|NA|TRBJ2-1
CASSLRTGGGGEQFF
TGTGCCAGCAGTTTACGGACAGGGGGTGGCGGTGAGCAGTTCTTC
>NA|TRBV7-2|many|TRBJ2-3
CASSFPQGTDTQYF
TGTGCCAGCAGCTTCCCCCAGGGAACAGATACGCAGTATTTT
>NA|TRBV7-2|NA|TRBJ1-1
CASSRQIKTEAFF
TGTGCCAGCAGCCGACAGATAAAGACTGAAGCTTTCTTT
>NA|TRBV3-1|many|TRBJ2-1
CASSRAGRGRNEQFF
TGTGCCAGCAGCCGTGCGGGCCGGGGCAGAAATGAGCAGTTCTTC
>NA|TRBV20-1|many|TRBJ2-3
CSAERSTDTQYF
TGCAGTGCTGAAAGGTCCACAGATACGCAGTATTTT
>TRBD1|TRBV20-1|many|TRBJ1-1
CSARDGTGTTEAFF
TGCAGTGCTAGAGATGGGACAGGGACCACTGAAGCTTTCTTT
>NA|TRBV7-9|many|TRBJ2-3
CASSFLDSFTDTQYF
TGTGCCAGCAGCTTCCTGGACAGTTTCACAGATACGCAGTATTTT
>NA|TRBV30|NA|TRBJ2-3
CAWRALSQGGDTQYF
TGTGCCTGGAGGGCCCTCAGCCAAGGGGGAGATACGCAGTATTTT
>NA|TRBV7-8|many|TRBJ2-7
CASSSVGNSYEQYF
TGTGCCAGCAGCTCGGTGGGGAACTCCTACGAGCAGTACTTC
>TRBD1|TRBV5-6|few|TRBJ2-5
CASSLGPGGIQETQYF
TGTGCCAGCAGCTTGGGTCCAGGGGGCATCCAAGAGACCCAGTACTTC
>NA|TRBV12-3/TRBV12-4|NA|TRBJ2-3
CASSPPGGEADTQYF
TGTGCCAGCAGTCCCCCGGGGGGCGAGGCAGATACGCAGTATTTT
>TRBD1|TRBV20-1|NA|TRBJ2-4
CSARSDRGRDIQYF
TGCAGTGCTAGAAGCGACAGGGGTAGGGACATTCAGTACTTC
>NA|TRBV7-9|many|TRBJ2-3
CASSLDSDTQYF
TGTGCCAGCAGCTTGGACTCAGATACGCAGTATTTT
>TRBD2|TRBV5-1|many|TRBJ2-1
CASSLVASGYNEQFF
TGCGCCAGCAGCTTGGTGGCTAGCGGCTACAATGAGCAGTTCTTC
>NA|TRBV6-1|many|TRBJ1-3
CASSEQGGNTIYF
TGTGCCAGCAGTGAACAGGGTGGAAACACCATATATTTT
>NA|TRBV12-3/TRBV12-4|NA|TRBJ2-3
CASSKWGDRSTDTQYF
TGTGCCAGCAGTAAGTGGGGGGACCGAAGCACAGATACGCAGTATTTT
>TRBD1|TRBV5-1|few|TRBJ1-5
CASSLSTGGEQPQHF
TGCGCCAGCAGCTTGTCGACAGGGGGCGAACAGCCCCAGCATTTT
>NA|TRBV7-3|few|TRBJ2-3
CASSPKGAGGGSTQYF
TGTGCCAGCAGCCCAAAGGGGGCCGGGGGGGGCTCTACGCAGTATTTT
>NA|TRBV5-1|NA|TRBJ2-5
CASSLVTRETQYF
TGCGCCAGCAGCTTAGTGACGCGAGAGACCCAGTACTTC
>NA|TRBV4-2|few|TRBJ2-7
CASSQEGRGGNYEQYF
TGTGCCAGCAGCCAAGAGGGCAGGGGAGGTAACTACGAGCAGTACTTC
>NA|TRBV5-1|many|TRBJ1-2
CASSPDAEGYTF
TGCGCCAGCAGCCCCGACGCGGAAGGCTACACCTTC
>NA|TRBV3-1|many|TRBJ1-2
CASSQGYGYTF
TGTGCCAGCAGTCAGGGGTATGGCTACACCTTC
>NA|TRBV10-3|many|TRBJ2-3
CAISDLHTDTQYF
TGTGCCATCAGTGATCTCCACACAGATACGCAGTATTTT
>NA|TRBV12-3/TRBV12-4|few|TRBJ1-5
CASSWELGQPQHF
TGTGCCAGCAGTTGGGAGTTGGGCCAGCCCCAGCATTTT
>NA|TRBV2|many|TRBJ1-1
CASRGPGAEAFF
TGTGCCAGCAGGGGTCCAGGGGCTGAAGCTTTCTTT
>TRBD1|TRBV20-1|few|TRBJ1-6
CSPRQGPSPLHF
TGCAGTCCACGACAGGGGCCGTCACCCCTCCACTTT
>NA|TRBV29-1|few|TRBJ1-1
CSVEVKAWANTEAFF
TGCAGCGTTGAAGTCAAAGCCTGGGCGAACACTGAAGCTTTCTTT
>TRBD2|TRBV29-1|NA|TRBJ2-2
CSGGWETGELFF
TGCTCCGGGGGGTGGGAGACCGGGGAGCTGTTTTTT
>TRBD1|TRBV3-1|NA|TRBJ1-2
CASSQGGRHPLGYTF
TGTGCCAGCAGTCAGGGGGGCCGGCATCCGCTGGGCTACACCTTC
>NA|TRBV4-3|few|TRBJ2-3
CASSQAPGVTDTQYF
TGCGCCAGCAGCCAAGCCCCGGGGGTCACAGATACGCAGTATTTT
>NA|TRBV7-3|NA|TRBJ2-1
CASSFGATYGDEQFF
TGTGCCAGCAGCTTCGGTGCCACTTACGGGGATGAGCAGTTCTTC